This T cell receptor beta chain was recorded in a study of Graves' ophthalmopathy and Graves' hyperthyroidism. The TCR beta CDR3 regions underwent amplification from RNA transcripts. Second-round multiplex PCR came after a first-round RT-PCR that employed HTBI primers. MiXCR, applied by TCRdb to the multiplex PCR reads, yields one record per CDR3 protein. Of hundreds of thousands of distinct CDR3 sequences detected, over 40% appear once; the ten largest clones hold roughly 3%. Diagnosis used clinical symptoms, serum thyroxine, TRAb, thyroid ultrasound and orbital computed tomography. From fresh peripheral blood, around 11 ml in volume, the PBMCs were obtained. CDR1 is MGHDK, CDR2 SYGVNS, per germline. With 11 bases removed from V and 5 bases from J, the gap between germline ends came to 15 bases. This CDR3 has 12 amino acids.

The TCR comes from an adult man with Graves' ophthalmopathy. Material: peripheral blood. The chain joins TRBV25-1 to TRBJ2-5; D might be TRBD2 (5 bases). CDR3 DNA sequence: TGTGCCTGGAGCTCCCGAGGGGAGACCCAGTACTTC. Its translation is CAWSSRGETQYF.